The 25 T cell receptor beta chains presented below share a single source sample, sequenced in a study of post-analysis software for immune sequencing data. Overall study results and limits: Patients had higher frequencies than controls of four to six TRBV segments, including TRBV5-6, TRBV5-1 and TRBV20-1.

Which antigens these TCRs recognize remains unknown. Unique molecular identifiers had been added to the TCR beta cDNA libraries. TCRdb itself ran the PCR reads through MiXCR, one entry per CDR3 protein. The profile shows approximately 630,000 distinct CDR3 sequences, 55% to 60% of them singletons. The material sequenced was blood. Receptor source: a girl aged 2 to 9 with multiple sclerosis.

This clonotype has just a few counts. The chain uses TRBV28 and TRBJ2-6; no definite D call. V was cut by 4 bases and J by 0 bases, with 13 bases left in between. The CDR3 has 17 amino acids. The germline V gene has CDR1 MDHEN and CDR2 SYDVKM. The CDR3 coding sequence is TGTGCCAGCAGTTCGGATAACGTGGGCTCTGGGGCCAACGTCCTGACTTTC. Translation gives CASSSDNVGSGANVLTF.

The chain recombines TRBV18 with TRBJ2-5; TRBD2 might be the D (5 bases). The CDR3 runs 13 residues. The V end was cut by 6 bases, the J end by 5 bases, with 13 bases between. Germline V gene lookup returns CDR1 KGHSH and CDR2 LQKENI. The chain's CDR3 is CASSLTTGETQYF. The CDR3 DNA follows: TGTGCCAGCTCCCTCACAACGGGGGAGACCCAGTACTTC.

The chain recombines TRBV4-1 with TRBJ2-4, with D maybe TRBD2 (6 bases). In germline, CDR1 is MGHRA, CDR2 YSYEKL. Trimming removed 0 bases from V and 6 bases from J, with 15 bases in between. The length of the CDR3 is 16 residues. CDR3 loop: CASSQDGGQLGNIQYF. The CDR3 nucleotides read TGCGCCAGCAGCCAAGATGGAGGGCAGCTCGGAAACATTCAGTACTTC.

In this sample, this clonotype turned up a few times. This sequence joins TRBV27 and TRBJ1-2, with a weak D call TRBD1 (5 bases). Trimming shortened V by 5 bases and J by 3 bases, and 19 bases separated the two germline ends. This CDR3 has 16 residues. Looked up from germline, CDR1 is MNHEY and CDR2 is SMNVEV (reference sequence). CDR3 coding DNA: TGTGCCAGCAGTCCTTCACAGGCGCCTTGGCACTATGGCTACACCTTC. This gives the protein CASSPSQAPWHYGYTF.

The J gene is TRBJ1-2, the V gene TRBV20-1, with D possibly being TRBD1 (5 bases). Trimming shortened V by 3 bases and J by 6 bases, and 17 bases separated the two germline ends. Looked up from germline, CDR1 is DFQATT and CDR2 is SNEGSKA (reference sequence). The CDR3 has 14 amino acids. CDR3 sequence: CSASIEGIIDGYTF. Written as DNA, the CDR3 is TGCAGTGCTAGCATTGAGGGGATTATAGATGGCTACACCTTC.

This clonotype has just one count. This chain joins TRBV25-1 and TRBJ2-3, with 9 bases matching TRBD2. The CDR3 is made up of 17 amino acids. Germline V lookup: CDR1 MGHDK, CDR2 SYGVNS. The V gene end was trimmed by 1 base and the J gene end by 5 bases; junction bases not matched to a gene: 10. CDR3 sequence: CASSEWSVAGGGDTQYF. The DNA for the CDR3 is TGTGCCAGCAGTGAATGGTCAGTCGCGGGGGGGGGAGATACGCAGTATTTT. Using reference TRBV25-1 and TRBJ2-3 for the parts outside the CDR3, the full variable domain is EADIYQTPRYLVIGTGKKITLECSQTMGHDKMYWYQQDPGMELHLIHYSYGVNSTEKGDLSSESTVSRIRTEHFPLTLESARPSHTSQYLCASSEWSVAGGGDTQYFGPGTRLTVL.

The chain combines TRBV20-1 with TRBJ2-4; D unresolved. In germline, CDR1 is DFQATT, CDR2 SNEGSKA (reference sequence). Trimming cost V 4 bases and J 0 bases, with 10 bases left between them. The CDR3 runs to 14 residues. CDR3 bases: TGCAGTGCTATATTCCGGCTAGCCAAAAACATTCAGTACTTC. Translated, it gives CSAIFRLAKNIQYF.

The rearrangement links TRBV6-2 or TRBV6-3 to TRBJ1-5, with 10 bases fitting TRBD1. Germline CDR1 reads MNHEY; CDR2 reads SVGEGT. CDR3 length: 19 residues. The junction had 13 bases not matched to a gene; V was cut back by 2 bases and J by 3 bases. The CDR3 DNA is TGTGCCAGCAGTTACACTCAACCCCGGGACAGGGGCAACAATCAGCCCCAGCATTTT. Amino acid sequence: CASSYTQPRDRGNNQPQHF.

This clonotype was recorded only once. The rearrangement uses TRBV11-2 and TRBJ2-3; 9 bases agree with TRBD2. CDR1 and CDR2 (germline): SGHAT, FQNNGV. V was pared by 5 bases and J by 4 bases, with 4 bases of the junction left unmatched. The CDR3 runs 14 residues. The CDR3, as DNA: TGTGCCAGCAGCCTCCAGCGGGGGGCAGATACGCAGTATTTT. Its translation is CASSLQRGADTQYF.

The chain recombines TRBV11-3 with TRBJ2-1; 12 nucleotides agree with TRBD2. The trim removed 0 bases at V and 10 bases at J, leaving 4 bases unmatched. Germline-derived CDR1 and CDR2 are SGHNT and YENEEA. The CDR3 sequence is 15 residues long. The CDR3 loop is CASSLEASGGGEQFF. DNA for the CDR3: TGTGCCAGCAGCTTAGAGGCTAGCGGGGGGGGAGAGCAGTTCTTC.

The V call is TRBV3-1, the J call TRBJ1-2; D not certain. CDR1 LGHDT and CDR2 YNNKEL come from the germline V gene (reference sequence). With 0 bases removed from V and 8 bases from J, the gap between germline ends came to 13 bases. The CDR3 runs to 14 residues. The CDR3 sequence: CASSQDITVGGYTF. CDR3 coding DNA: TGTGCCAGCAGCCAAGATATCACGGTCGGGGGCTACACCTTC.

This chain uses TRBV5-1 with TRBJ1-2; D unresolved. Germline loops: CDR1 SGHRS, CDR2 YFSETQ. V dropped 3 bases and J dropped 6 bases, with 15 bases sitting between them. The CDR3 is 14 amino acids. The CDR3 region is CASSSTGTADGYTF. The DNA of the CDR3 is TGCGCCAGCAGCTCGACGGGAACGGCAGATGGCTACACCTTC.

This clonotype was detected a few times. The gene calls are TRBV4-2 and TRBJ2-3; 8 bases line up with TRBD1. CDR1 is LGHNA, CDR2 YNFKEQ, per germline. The CDR3 sequence is 15 residues long. The junction had 3 bases not matched to a gene; V was cut back by 4 bases and J by 0 bases. DNA for the CDR3: TGTGCCAGCAGCCCTGGGGACAGGAGCACAGATACGCAGTATTTT. It translates to CASSPGDRSTDTQYF.

The CDR3 sequence: CSVESYGYTF. Here the CDR3 DNA reads TGCAGCGTTGAAAGTTATGGCTACACCTTC. V gene TRBV29-1 combines with J gene TRBJ1-2; no firm D call. CDR1 and CDR2 (germline): SQVTM, ANQGSEA. The CDR3 runs 10 residues. The V gene lost 2 bases and the J gene lost 5 bases, with 3 bases spanning the gap. Based on the CDR3 plus reference TRBV29-1 and TRBJ1-2, the full variable domain is SAVISQKPSRDICQRGTSLTIQCQVDSQVTMMFWYRQQPGQSLTLIATANQGSEATYESGFVIDKFPISRPNLTFSTLTVSNMSPEDSSIYLCSVESYGYTFGSGTRLTVV.

This chain joins TRBV11-2 and TRBJ2-3, with TRBD1 as a possible D gene (5 bases). The germline V gene encodes CDR1 SGHAT and CDR2 FQNNGV. V shed 0 bases and J shed 5 bases, with 9 bases lying between them. The CDR3 sequence is 14 residues long. Written as DNA, the CDR3 is TGTGCCAGCAGCTTAGATGGGGCCGGAGATACGCAGTATTTT. Amino acids: CASSLDGAGDTQYF. The variable domain in full, with the rest retrieved from reference TRBV11-2 and TRBJ2-3, is EAGVAQSPRYKIIEKRQSVAFWCNPISGHATLYWYQQILGQGPKLLIQFQNNGVVDDSQLPKDRFSAERLKGVDSTLKIQPAKLEDSAVYLCASSLDGAGDTQYFGPGTRLTVL.

This chain links TRBV3-1 with TRBJ2-3; D remains unclear. The CDR3 extends over 15 amino acids. The V and J ends lost 1 base and 0 bases respectively, with 8 bases between them. The V gene's germline CDR1 is LGHDT and CDR2 YNNKEL (reference sequence). The CDR3 nucleotides read TGTGCCAGCAGCCAAGGACCCAAGAGCACAGATACGCAGTATTTT. This gives the protein CASSQGPKSTDTQYF.

The chain joins TRBV11-2 to TRBJ1-2; D perhaps matches TRBD1 (5 bases). The V gene lost 7 bases and the J gene lost 4 bases, with 13 bases spanning the gap. The CDR3 loop spans 13 amino acids. Germline V gene sequence: CDR1 SGHAT, CDR2 FQNNGV. The CDR3 DNA sequence: TGTGCCAGCACCCTTCAGGGAGCCTATGGCTACACCTTC. Translation: CASTLQGAYGYTF.

CDR3 DNA: TGCGCCAGCCGCCCTAAGGTGACAGATACGCAGTATTTT. It specifies CASRPKVTDTQYF. This chain connects TRBV5-1 to TRBJ2-3; D gene unclear. There are 13 residues in the CDR3. Germline lookup yields CDR1 SGHRS and CDR2 YFSETQ. Trimming removed 7 bases at V and 3 bases at J, with 12 bases between. The complete variable domain, with remaining parts taken from reference TRBV5-1 and TRBJ2-3, reads KAGVTQTPRYLIKTRGQQVTLSCSPISGHRSVSWYQQTPGQGLQFLFEYFSETQRNKGNFPGRFSGRQFSNSRSEMNVSTLELGDSALYLCASRPKVTDTQYFGPGTRLTVL.

J is TRBJ2-3 and V is TRBV7-9; D is tentatively TRBD1 or TRBD2 (5 bases each). The V end was cut by 5 bases, the J end by 0 bases, with 12 bases between. The CDR3 covers 15 residues. Germline V gene data show CDR1 as SEHNR and CDR2 as FQNEAQ (reference sequence). CDR3: CASSELGESTDTQYF. CDR3 bases: TGTGCCAGCAGCGAACTGGGGGAAAGCACAGATACGCAGTATTTT.

On this clonotype itself: A read error may account for a junction end that differs from germline. This chain uses TRBV5-1 with TRBJ2-7; a weak D match, TRBD1 (6 bases). Germline CDR1 is SGHRS and CDR2 is YFSETQ. The CDR3 extends over 14 amino acids. CDR3 sequence: CACSWGPYSYEQYF. The CDR3 region has the DNA TGCGCCTGCAGCTGGGGGCCCTATTCCTACGAGCAGTACTTC.

This sequence joins TRBV7-9 and TRBJ2-7; D gene unclear. The CDR3 is 12 residues long. The V gene's germline CDR1 is SEHNR and CDR2 FQNEAQ (reference sequence). V lost 1 base and J 7 bases, leaving 8 bases between the germline ends. The CDR3 coding sequence is TGTGCCAGCAGCTTAGGCCTCCCAGAGCAGTACTTC. Translated, it gives CASSLGLPEQYF.

The V gene is TRBV15, the J gene TRBJ1-2; D uncertain. V lost 3 bases and J lost 4, with 12 bases in between. In germline, CDR1 is LNHNV, CDR2 YYDKDF (reference sequence). The CDR3 extends over 14 amino acids. Here the CDR3 reads CATSRQRASYGYTF. DNA of the CDR3: TGTGCCACCAGCAGGCAACGGGCCTCCTATGGCTACACCTTC.

The sample holds a few counts of this clonotype. The chain couples TRBV15 to TRBJ2-1; D is undetermined. V was clipped by 8 bases and J by 0 bases, with 5 bases between them. CDR3 length: 12 residues. CDR1 and CDR2 from the germline V gene are LNHNV and YYDKDF (reference sequence). This CDR3 is CATGFSYNEQFF. CDR3 nucleotide sequence: TGTGCCACCGGGTTCTCCTACAATGAGCAGTTCTTC.

V gene TRBV19 combines with J gene TRBJ2-5, with 8 nucleotides matching TRBD1. CDR1 is LNHDA and CDR2 is SQIVND in the germline V gene (reference sequence). The CDR3 runs to 13 residues. After removal of 6 bases from V and 3 bases from J, the junction contained 3 bases not matched to a gene. The chain's CDR3 is CASRDRGEETQYF. Written as DNA, the CDR3 is TGTGCCAGTAGAGACAGGGGAGAAGAGACCCAGTACTTC.

This clonotype was detected only a few times. The chain recombines TRBV12-3 or TRBV12-4 with TRBJ2-3, with D perhaps matching TRBD2 (6 bases). The CDR3 contains 16 residues. Between the trimmed V and J ends, which lost 1 base and 0 bases, there was a span of 11 bases. The CDR3 bases are TGTGCCAGCAGTTTAGATATGCGGGGTAGCACAGATACGCAGTATTTT. The encoded protein is CASSLDMRGSTDTQYF.